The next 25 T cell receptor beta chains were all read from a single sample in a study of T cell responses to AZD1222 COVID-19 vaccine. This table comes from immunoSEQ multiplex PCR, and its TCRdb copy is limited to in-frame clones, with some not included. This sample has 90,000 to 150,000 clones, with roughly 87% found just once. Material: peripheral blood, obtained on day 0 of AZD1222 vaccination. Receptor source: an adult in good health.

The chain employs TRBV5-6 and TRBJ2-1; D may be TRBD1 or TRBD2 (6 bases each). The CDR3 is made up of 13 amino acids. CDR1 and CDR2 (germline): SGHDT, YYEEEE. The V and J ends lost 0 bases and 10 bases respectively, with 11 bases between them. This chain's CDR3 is CASSLDVGGEQFF. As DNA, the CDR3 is TGTGCCAGCAGCTTGGACGTGGGGGGCGAGCAGTTCTTC.

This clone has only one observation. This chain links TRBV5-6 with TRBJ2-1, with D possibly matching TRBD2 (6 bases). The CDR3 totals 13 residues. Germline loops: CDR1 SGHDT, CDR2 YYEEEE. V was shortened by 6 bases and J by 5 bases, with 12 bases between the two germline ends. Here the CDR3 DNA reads TGTGCCAGCATGGAGGGGTCTGACAATGAGCAGTTCTTC. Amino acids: CASMEGSDNEQFF.

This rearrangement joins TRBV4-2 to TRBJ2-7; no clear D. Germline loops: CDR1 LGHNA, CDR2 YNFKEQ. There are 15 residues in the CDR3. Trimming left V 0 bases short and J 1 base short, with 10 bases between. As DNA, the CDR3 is TGTGCCAGCAGCCAAGATAATGGGCCATCCTACGAGCAGTACTTC. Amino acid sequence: CASSQDNGPSYEQYF.

CDR3 amino acids: CASSLVNRASLTF. In DNA form, the CDR3 reads TGTGCCAGCAGCTTAGTGAACAGGGCCTCCTTGACCTTC. J is TRBJ1-2 and V is TRBV7-2; a weak D match, TRBD1 (6 bases). With 1 base removed from V and 14 bases from J, the gap between germline ends came to 17 bases. The CDR3 covers 13 residues. The germline CDR1 and CDR2 sequences are SGHTA and FQGNSA.

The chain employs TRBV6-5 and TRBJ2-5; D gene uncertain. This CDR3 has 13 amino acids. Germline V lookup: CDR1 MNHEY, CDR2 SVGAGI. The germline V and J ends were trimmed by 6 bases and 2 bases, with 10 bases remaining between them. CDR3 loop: CASSFDEQETQYF. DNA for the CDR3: TGTGCCAGCAGCTTCGACGAGCAAGAGACCCAGTACTTC.

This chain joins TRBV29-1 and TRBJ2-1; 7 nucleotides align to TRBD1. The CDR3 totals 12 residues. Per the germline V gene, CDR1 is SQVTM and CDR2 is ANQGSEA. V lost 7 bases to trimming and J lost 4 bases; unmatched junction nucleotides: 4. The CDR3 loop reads CSATQGYNEQFF. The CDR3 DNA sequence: TGCAGCGCCACACAGGGGTACAATGAGCAGTTCTTC.

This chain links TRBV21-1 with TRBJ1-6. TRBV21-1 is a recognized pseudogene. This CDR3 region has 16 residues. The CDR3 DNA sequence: TGTGCCAGCAGCAAAGGCAGTAGCTCCTATAATTCACCCCTCCACTTT. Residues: CASSKGSSSYNSPLHF.

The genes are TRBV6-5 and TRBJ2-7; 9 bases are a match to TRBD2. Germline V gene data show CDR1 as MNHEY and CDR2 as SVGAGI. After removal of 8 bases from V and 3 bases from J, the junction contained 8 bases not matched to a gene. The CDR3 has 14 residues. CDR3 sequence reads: CASGTTSGIYEQYF. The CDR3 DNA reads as TGTGCCAGCGGGACGACTAGCGGAATCTACGAGCAGTACTTC.

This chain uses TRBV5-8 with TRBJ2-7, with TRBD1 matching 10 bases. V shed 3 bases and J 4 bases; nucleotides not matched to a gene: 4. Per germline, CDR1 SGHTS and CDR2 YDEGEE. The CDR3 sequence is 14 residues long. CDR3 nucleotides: TGTGCCAGCAGCTGGGGACAGGGGAGGTACGAGCAGTACTTC. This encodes CASSWGQGRYEQYF. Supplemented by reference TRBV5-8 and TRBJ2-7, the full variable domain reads EAGVTQSPTHLIKTRGQQATLRCSPISGHTSVYWYQQALGLGLQFLLWYDEGEERNRGNFPPRFSGRQFPNYSSELNVNALELEDSALYLCASSWGQGRYEQYFGPGTRLTVT.

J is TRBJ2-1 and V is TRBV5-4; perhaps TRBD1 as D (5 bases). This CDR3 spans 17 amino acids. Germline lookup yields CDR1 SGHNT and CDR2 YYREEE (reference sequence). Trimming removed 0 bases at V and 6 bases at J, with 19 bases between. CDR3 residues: CASSLGPTASVGNEQFF. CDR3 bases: TGTGCCAGCAGCTTGGGTCCGACAGCCTCTGTGGGCAATGAGCAGTTCTTC.

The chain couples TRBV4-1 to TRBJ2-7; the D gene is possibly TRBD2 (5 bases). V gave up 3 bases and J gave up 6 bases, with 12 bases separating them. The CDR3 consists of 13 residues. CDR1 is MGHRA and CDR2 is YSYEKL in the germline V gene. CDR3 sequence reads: CASSQPLAGEQYF. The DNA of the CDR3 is TGCGCCAGCAGCCAGCCTCTAGCTGGCGAGCAGTACTTC.

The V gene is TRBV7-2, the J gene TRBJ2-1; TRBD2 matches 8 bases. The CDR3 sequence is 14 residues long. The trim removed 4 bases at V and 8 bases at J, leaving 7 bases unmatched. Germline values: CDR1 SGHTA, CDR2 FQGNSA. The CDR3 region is CASSYRGGSDEQFF. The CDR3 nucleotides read TGTGCCAGCAGCTACCGGGGGGGCTCGGATGAGCAGTTCTTC.

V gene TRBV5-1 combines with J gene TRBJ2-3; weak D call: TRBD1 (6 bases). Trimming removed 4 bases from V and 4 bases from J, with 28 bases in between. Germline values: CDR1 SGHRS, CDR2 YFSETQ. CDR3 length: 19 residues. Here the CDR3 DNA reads TGCGCCAGCAGCCCCGACCCACAGGGTGCTGGGTTGGGGGCAGATACGCAGTATTTT. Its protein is CASSPDPQGAGLGADTQYF.

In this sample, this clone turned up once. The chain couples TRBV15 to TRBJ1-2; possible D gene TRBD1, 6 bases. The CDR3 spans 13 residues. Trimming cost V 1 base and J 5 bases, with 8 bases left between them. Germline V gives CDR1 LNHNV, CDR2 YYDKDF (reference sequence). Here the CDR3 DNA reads TGTGCCACCAGCAGAGGAACAGGGTATGGCTACACCTTC. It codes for CATSRGTGYGYTF.

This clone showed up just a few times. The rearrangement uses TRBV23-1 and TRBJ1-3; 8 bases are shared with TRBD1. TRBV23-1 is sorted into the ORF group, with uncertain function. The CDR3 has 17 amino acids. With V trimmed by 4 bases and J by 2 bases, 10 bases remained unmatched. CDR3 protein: CASSLSEDREPGNTIYF. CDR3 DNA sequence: TGCGCCAGCAGTCTTTCTGAGGACAGGGAGCCTGGAAACACCATATATTTT.

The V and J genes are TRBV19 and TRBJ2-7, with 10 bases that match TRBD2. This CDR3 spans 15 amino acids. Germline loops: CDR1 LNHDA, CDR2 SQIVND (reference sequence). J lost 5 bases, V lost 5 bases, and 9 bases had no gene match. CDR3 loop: CASSGWTSGGHEQYF. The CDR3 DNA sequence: TGTGCCAGTAGTGGATGGACTAGCGGAGGTCACGAGCAGTACTTC. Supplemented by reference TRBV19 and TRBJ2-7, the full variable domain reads DGGITQSPKYLFRKEGQNVTLSCEQNLNHDAMYWYRQDPGQGLRLIYYSQIVNDFQKGDIAEGYSVSREKKESFPLTVTSAQKNPTAFYLCASSGWTSGGHEQYFGPGTRLTVT.

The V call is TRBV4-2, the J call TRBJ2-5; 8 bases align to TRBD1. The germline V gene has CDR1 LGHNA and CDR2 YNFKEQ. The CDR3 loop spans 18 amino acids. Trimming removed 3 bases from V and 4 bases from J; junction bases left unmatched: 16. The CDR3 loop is CASSHLGGVAGGAETQYF. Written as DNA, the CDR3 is TGTGCCAGCAGCCACTTAGGAGGGGTGGCAGGGGGCGCAGAGACCCAGTACTTC.

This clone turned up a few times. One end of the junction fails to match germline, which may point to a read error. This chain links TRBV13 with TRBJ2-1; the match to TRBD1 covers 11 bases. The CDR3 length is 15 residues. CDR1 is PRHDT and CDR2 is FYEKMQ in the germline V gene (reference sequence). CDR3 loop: CASSLGTGGYNEQFF. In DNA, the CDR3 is TGTGCCAGCAGCCTAGGGACAGGGGGTTACAATGAGCAGTTCTTC.

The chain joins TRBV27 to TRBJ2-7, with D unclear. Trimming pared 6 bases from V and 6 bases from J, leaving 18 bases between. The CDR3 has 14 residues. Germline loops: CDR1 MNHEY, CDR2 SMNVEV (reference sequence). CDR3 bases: TGTGCCAGCAGAAACAACTACCTTGACCGCGAGCAGTACTTC. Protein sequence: CASRNNYLDREQYF.

The CDR3 DNA reads as TGTGCCAGCAGTGAAAAGGGCGTGTCCTACTATGGCTACACCTTC. Translation: CASSEKGVSYYGYTF. The V gene is TRBV6-1, the J gene TRBJ1-2, with D hard to call. Trimming shortened V by 2 bases and J by 3 bases, and 13 bases separated the two germline ends. CDR3 length: 15 residues. Germline CDR1 MNHNS, CDR2 SASEGT.

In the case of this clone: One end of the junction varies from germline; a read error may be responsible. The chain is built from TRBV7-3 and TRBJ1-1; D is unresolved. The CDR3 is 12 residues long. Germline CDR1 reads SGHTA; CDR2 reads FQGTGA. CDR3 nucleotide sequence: TGTGCCAGCAGCGGCAGCGGCACCACAGCTGCATTT. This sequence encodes CASSGSGTTAAF.

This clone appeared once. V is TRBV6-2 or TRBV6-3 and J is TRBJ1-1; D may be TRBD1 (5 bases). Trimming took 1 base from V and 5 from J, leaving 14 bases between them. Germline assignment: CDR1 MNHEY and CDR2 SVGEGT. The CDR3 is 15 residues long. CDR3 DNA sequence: TGTGCCAGCAGTTACTGGGGCGGGCGGGGTACTGAAGCTTTCTTT. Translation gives CASSYWGGRGTEAFF.

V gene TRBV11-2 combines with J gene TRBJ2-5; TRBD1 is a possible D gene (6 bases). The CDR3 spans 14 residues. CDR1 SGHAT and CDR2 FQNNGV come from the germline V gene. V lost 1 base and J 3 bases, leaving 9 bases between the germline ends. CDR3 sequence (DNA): TGTGCCAGCAGCTTAGCGCAGGGGAAAGAGACCCAGTACTTC. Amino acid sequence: CASSLAQGKETQYF.

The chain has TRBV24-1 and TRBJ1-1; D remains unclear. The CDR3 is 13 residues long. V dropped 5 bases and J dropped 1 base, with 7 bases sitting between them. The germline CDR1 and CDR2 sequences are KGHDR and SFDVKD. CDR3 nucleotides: TGTGCCACCAGTGGGGCGGCGAACACTGAAGCTTTCTTT. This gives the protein CATSGAANTEAFF.

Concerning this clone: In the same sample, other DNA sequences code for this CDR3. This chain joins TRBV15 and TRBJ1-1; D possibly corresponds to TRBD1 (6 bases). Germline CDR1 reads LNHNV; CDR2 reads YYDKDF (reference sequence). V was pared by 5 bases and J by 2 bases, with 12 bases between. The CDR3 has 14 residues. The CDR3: CATSRDNRNTEAFF. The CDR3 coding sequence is TGTGCCACCAGCCGGGACAATCGTAACACTGAAGCTTTCTTT.